This T cell receptor (beta chain) is from a study of OX40 agonist ivuxolimab in advanced cancers. About the full investigation: Ivuxolimab was an agonistic, fully human IgG2 monoclonal antibody directed against OX40 (CD134), a costimulatory receptor. Intravenous ivuxolimab was administered to patients every 2 weeks at six dose levels: 0.01, 0.1, 0.3, 1.5, 3 and 10 mg/kg. Of the approximately 50 dose-escalation patients, hepatocellular carcinoma was present in about 20, melanoma in roughly 15, renal cell carcinoma in 9 and head and neck cancer in 9. Prior anti-PD-1, anti-PD-L1 or anti-CTLA-4 therapy was permitted, and checkpoint inhibitors had been received by approximately 39% of dose-escalation patients. Partial responses occurred in three dose-escalation patients, of whom one had hepatocellular carcinoma and two had cutaneous melanoma. Peripheral TCRbeta sequencing aimed to test whether ivuxolimab altered TCR sequence diversity and caused clonal T-cell expansion. In the dose-escalation cohort, around four fifths of patients were male, and the mean age was about 55 years, with a range of about 23 to 80. The paper reports the monotherapy dose-escalation portion (N of about 54 patients) of the phase I ivuxolimab trial.

The trial excluded patients who had a history of autoimmune disease or who were on systemic immunosuppression. Peripheral blood for TCR sequencing was collected from all dose cohorts at baseline, on cycle 4 day 1, and on cycle 7 day 1. The samples were drawn from a first-in-human, open-label, multicenter phase I dose-escalation trial of ivuxolimab. The trial enrolled adults with locally advanced or metastatic head and neck squamous cell, hepatocellular, melanoma or renal cell carcinoma. CD4+ and CD8+ T cells were sorted separately from peripheral blood before TCR sequencing. The investigation overall reported the following: Clonal expansion of both CD4+ and CD8+ blood T cells was observed from baseline to week 6 at doses 0.1 to 3.0 mg/kg. On average, CD8+ T cells showed more expanded clones than CD4+ T cells after ivuxolimab. Low levels of normalized T-cell clonal expansion were also seen in some patients who did not respond. Antigen specificity was not determined for the clonally expanded peripheral T cells. In partial responders in the 0.1-3.0 mg/kg groups, normalized peripheral clonal expansion was found to be among the lowest, especially among CD8+ T cells.

In the case of this clone: It lacks a known antigen. Base qualities are not provided; no much larger clone lies one nucleotide away.

To sequence the TCRbeta CDR3 region, genomic DNA was isolated from the sorted cells. The immunoSEQ Assay was used to sequence the TCRbeta CDR3 regions. TCRdb re-hosts the immuneACCESS table, in-frame sequences only. Its copies lack some clones; in the studies checked, an unresolved V gene accounts for under half of them, and the cause for the rest is not known. Counted in this sample were more than 70,000 clones; 80% to 90% of them appeared once. Less than 2% of the sample rests with the top ten. V is cut back by 5 bases and J by 3 bases, with 5 bases in the junction unmatched. According to the germline V gene (reference sequence), CDR1 reads LNHDA and CDR2 reads SQIVND. The CDR3 runs 14 amino acids, cysteine and phenylalanine included. The entry retains the CDR3 DNA only, 42 bases that are in frame from base 1.

Here the sequenced sample was CD4+ or CD8+ T cells sorted from blood, taken in a trial of the OX40 agonist ivuxolimab. The origin of this receptor is an adult with an advanced solid tumor such as melanoma, head and neck, liver or kidney cancer. The rearranged chain carries TRBV19 and TRBJ2-3; 7 central bases correspond to TRBD2. This receptor has the CDR3 CASSRGEGTDTQYF. At the DNA level, the sequence is TGTGCCAGTAGTCGGGGGGAGGGGACAGATACGCAGTATTTT.